The clone carrying this T cell receptor (beta chain) was found a few times. What it recognizes is unknown. Unique molecular identifiers were incorporated during preparation of the TCRbeta library. MiXCR, run by TCRdb on the PCR reads, gives a single entry per CDR3 protein. The sample yields a few hundred thousand distinct CDR3 sequences, 10% to 15% seen once. This specimen belongs to a study of T-cell reconstitution after alpha-beta-depleted transplantation in children. Study observations and caveats: Some patients' high day-60 TCRbeta diversity was attributed to recipient cells surviving conditioning. By one year post-transplant, T-cell counts and diversity largely arose from T cells that were newly produced. The study reportedly traced alpha-beta T cells about two months after transplant to several hundred expanded graft clones.

Sequenced material: PBMCs, mostly from graft donor cells, taken 360 days after TCRalphabeta/CD19-depleted stem cell transplant. The TCR sequence derives from a male patient younger than 18 who had a stem cell transplant for acute myeloid leukemia, so the T cells may come from the graft donor.

The CDR3 nucleotides read TGTGCCAGCAGCCGATCTCTAGCGGGAGGGTCCCAGCAGTACTTC. Translated, it gives CASSRSLAGGSQQYF. The gene calls are TRBV4-2 and TRBJ2-7; 12 bases line up with TRBD2. Germline V gene lookup returns CDR1 LGHNA and CDR2 YNFKEQ. The CDR3 is 15 amino acids. The ends lost 4 bases at V and 8 bases at J; junction bases unmatched: 9.